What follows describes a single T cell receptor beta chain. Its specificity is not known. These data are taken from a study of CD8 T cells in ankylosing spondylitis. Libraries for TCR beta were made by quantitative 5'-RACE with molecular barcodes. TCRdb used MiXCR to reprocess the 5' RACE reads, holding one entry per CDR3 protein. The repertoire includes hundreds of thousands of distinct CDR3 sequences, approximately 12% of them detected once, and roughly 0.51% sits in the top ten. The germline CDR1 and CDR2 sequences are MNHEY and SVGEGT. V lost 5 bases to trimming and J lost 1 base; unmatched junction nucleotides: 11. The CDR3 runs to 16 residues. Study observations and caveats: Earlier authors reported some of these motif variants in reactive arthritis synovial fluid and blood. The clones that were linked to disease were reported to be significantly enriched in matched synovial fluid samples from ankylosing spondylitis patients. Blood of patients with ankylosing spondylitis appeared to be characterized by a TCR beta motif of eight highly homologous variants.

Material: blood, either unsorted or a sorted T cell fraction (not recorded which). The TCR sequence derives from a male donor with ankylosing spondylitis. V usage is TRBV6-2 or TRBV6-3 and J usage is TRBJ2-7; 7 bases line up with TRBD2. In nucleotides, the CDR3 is TGTGCCAGCAGTCTGCGGGGGAACGGAAGGTCCTACGAGCAGTACTTC. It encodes CASSLRGNGRSYEQYF.